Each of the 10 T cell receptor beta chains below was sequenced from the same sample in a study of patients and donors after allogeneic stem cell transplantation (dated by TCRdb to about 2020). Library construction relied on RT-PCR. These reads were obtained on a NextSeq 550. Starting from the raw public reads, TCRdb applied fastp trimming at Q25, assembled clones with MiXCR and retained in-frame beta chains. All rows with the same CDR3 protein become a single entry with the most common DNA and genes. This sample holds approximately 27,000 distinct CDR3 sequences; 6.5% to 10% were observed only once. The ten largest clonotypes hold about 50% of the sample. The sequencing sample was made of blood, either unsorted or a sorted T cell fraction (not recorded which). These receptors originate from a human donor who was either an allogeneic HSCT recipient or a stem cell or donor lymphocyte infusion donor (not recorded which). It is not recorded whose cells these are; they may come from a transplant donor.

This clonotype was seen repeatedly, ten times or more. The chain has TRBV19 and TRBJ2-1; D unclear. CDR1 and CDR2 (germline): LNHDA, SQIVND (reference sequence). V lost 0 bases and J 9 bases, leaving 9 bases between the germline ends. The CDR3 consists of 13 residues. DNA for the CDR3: TGTGCCAGTAGTATAGACCCGTGGGGTGAGCAGTTCTTC. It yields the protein CASSIDPWGEQFF.

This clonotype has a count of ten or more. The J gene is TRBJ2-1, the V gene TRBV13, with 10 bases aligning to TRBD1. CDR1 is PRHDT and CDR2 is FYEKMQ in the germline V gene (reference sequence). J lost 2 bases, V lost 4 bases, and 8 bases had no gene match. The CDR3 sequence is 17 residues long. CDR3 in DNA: TGTGCCAGCAGCTCTTATTCCGGGACAGGGGCCTACAATGAGCAGTTCTTC. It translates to CASSSYSGTGAYNEQFF.

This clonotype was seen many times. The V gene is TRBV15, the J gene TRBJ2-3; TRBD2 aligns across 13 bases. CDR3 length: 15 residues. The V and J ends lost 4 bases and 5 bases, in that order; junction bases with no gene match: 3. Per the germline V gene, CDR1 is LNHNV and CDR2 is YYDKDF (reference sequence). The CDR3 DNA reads TGTGCCACCAGCATTCGACTAGCGGGAGGAGATACGCAGTATTTT. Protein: CATSIRLAGGDTQYF.

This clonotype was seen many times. The CDR3 region has the DNA TGTGCCAGCAGCTCCCGAGTCTCCTACGAGCAGTACTTC. Amino acid sequence: CASSSRVSYEQYF. The chain couples TRBV7-2 to TRBJ2-7; no firm D call. CDR3 size: 13 residues. In germline, CDR1 is SGHTA, CDR2 FQGNSA. Trimming removed 4 bases from V and 0 bases from J, with 7 bases in between. Full variable domain (outside the CDR3, taken from reference TRBV7-2 and TRBJ2-7): GAGVSQSPSNKVTEKGKDVELRCDPISGHTALYWYRQSLGQGLEFLIYFQGNSAPDKSGLPSDRFSAERTGGSVSTLTIQRTQQEDSAVYLCASSSRVSYEQYFGPGTRLTVT.

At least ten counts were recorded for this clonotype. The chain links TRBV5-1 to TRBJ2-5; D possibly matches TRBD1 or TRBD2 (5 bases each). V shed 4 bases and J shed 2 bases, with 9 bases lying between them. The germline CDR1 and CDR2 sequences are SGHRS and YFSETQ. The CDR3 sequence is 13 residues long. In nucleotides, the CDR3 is TGCGCCAGCAGCCCGGGACCGCAAGAGACCCAGTACTTC. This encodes CASSPGPQETQYF.

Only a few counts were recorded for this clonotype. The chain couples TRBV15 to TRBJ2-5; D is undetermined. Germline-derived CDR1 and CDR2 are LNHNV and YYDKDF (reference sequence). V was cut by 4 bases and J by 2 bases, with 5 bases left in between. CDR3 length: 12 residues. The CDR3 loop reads CATSIFQETQYF. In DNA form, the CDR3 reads TGTGCCACCAGCATTTTTCAAGAGACCCAGTACTTC.

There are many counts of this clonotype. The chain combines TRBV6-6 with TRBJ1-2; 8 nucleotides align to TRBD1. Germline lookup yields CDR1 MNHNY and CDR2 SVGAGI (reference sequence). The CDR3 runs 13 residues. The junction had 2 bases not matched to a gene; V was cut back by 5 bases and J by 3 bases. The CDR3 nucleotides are TGTGCCAGCAGTCAGGGGGCCGACTATGGCTACACCTTC. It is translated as CASSQGADYGYTF.

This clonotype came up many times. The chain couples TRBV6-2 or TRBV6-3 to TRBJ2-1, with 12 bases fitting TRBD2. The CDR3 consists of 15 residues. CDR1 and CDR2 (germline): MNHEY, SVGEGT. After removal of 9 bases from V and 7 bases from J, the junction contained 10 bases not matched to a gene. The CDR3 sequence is CASKITSGRTNEQFF. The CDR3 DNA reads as TGTGCCAGTAAAATCACTAGCGGGAGGACTAATGAGCAGTTCTTC.

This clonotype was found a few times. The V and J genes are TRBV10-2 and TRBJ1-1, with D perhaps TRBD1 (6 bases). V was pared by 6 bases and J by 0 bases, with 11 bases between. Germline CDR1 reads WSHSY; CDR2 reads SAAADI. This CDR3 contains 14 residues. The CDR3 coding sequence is TGCGCCAGCAGGGGGGGGCCGTTGAACACTGAAGCTTTCTTT. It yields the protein CASRGGPLNTEAFF.

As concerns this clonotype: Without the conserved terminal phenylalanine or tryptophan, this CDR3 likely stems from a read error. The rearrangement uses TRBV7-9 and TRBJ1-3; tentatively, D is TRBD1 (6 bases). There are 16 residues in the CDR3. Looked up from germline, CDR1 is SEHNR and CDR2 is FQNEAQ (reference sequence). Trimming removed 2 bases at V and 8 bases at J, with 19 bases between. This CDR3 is CASSLFPGGPLDTIYL. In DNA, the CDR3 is TGTGCCAGCAGCTTATTTCCGGGGGGCCCTTTGGACACCATATATCTT.